This T cell receptor beta chain is drawn from a study of blood T cell repertoires in COVID-19. Study background: The cDNA or gDNA used as material had been derived from T cells, B-cell-depleted T cells, or PBMCs.

Trimming pared 8 bases from V and 6 bases from J, leaving 14 bases between. CDR3 size: 13 residues. Per the germline V gene, CDR1 is LNHDA and CDR2 is SQIVND (reference sequence). This table comes from immunoSEQ multiplex PCR, and its TCRdb copy is limited to in-frame clones, with some not included. Among around 210,000 clones listed, about 80% were seen once. The chain combines TRBV19 with TRBJ1-5; D call uncertain. The sample taken for sequencing was peripheral blood. This TCR derives from an elderly woman with COVID-19, enrolled during active disease. The CDR3 region has the DNA TGTGCCAGTGGAGGGAGGGAGGGTCAGCCCCAGCATTTT. It encodes CASGGREGQPQHF.